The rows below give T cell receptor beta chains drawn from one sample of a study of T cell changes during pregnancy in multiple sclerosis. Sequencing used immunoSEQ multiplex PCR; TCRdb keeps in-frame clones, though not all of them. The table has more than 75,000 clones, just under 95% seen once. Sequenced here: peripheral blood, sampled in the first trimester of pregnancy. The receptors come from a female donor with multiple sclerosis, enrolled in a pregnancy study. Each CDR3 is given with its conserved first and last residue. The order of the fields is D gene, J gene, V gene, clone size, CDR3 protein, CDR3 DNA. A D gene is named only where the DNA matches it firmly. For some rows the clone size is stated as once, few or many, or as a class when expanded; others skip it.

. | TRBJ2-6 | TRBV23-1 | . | CASPVRGSYGANVLTF | TGCGCCAGCCCGGTCAGGGGCTCTTATGGGGCCAACGTCCTGACTTTC
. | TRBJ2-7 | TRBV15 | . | CATSRVGGYYEQYF | TGTGCCACCAGCAGAGTAGGCGGGTACTACGAGCAGTACTTC
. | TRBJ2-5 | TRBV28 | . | CASRAVQETQYF | TGTGCCAGCAGGGCGGTCCAAGAGACCCAGTACTTC
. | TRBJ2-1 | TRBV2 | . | CASRKGGGRSIDEQFF | TGTGCCAGCAGAAAAGGTGGGGGCCGATCCATTGATGAGCAGTTCTTC
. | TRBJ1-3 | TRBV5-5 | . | CASSITGGPGSGNTIYF | TGTGCCAGCAGCATCACCGGGGGGCCGGGCTCTGGAAACACCATATATTTT
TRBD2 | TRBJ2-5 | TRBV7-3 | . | CASSLIGSGGRETQYF | TGTGCCAGCAGCTTAATAGGTAGCGGGGGGAGGGAGACCCAGTACTTC
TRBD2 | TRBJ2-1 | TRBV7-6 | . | CASSSERTSGVNEQFF | TGTGCCAGCAGCTCGGAAAGGACTAGCGGGGTCAATGAGCAGTTCTTC
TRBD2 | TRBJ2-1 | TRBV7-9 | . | CASRGAGTSTLNEQFF | TGTGCCAGCAGAGGGGCCGGGACTAGCACTTTAAATGAGCAGTTCTTC
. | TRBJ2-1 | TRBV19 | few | CASFSRLYNEQFF | TGTGCCAGTTTCTCGAGGCTCTACAATGAGCAGTTCTTC
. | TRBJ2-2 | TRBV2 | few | CASSVSGTGELFF | TGTGCCAGCAGTGTGTCGGGCACCGGGGAGCTGTTTTTT
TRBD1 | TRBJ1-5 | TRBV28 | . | CASSVSGTGSNQPQHF | TGTGCCAGCAGTGTATCCGGGACAGGGAGCAATCAGCCCCAGCATTTT
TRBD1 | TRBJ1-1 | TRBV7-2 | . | CASRIQGATEAFF | TGTGCCAGCAGAATACAGGGGGCAACTGAAGCTTTCTTT
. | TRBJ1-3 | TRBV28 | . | CASSLASQGGNTIYF | TGTGCCAGCAGTTTGGCGAGTCAGGGGGGAAACACCATATATTTT
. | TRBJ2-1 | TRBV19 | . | CASSIMRLEVRNEQFF | TGTGCCAGTAGTATTATGAGGCTAGAGGTACGCAATGAGCAGTTCTTC
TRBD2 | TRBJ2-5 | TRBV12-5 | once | CASGLSGGGETQYF | TGTGCTAGTGGTCTTAGCGGGGGAGGAGAGACCCAGTACTTC
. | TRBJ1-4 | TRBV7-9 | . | CASSLGSAATNEKLFF | TGTGCCAGCAGCTTAGGATCCGCAGCAACTAATGAAAAACTGTTTTTT
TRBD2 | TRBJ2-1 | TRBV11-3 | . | CASSFGTSGRGEQFF | TGTGCCAGCAGCTTTGGGACTAGCGGGAGAGGGGAGCAGTTCTTC
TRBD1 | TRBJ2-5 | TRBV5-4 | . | CASSAGTGGGETQYF | TGTGCCAGCAGCGCCGGGACAGGGGGCGGGGAGACCCAGTACTTC
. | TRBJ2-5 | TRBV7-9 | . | CASSWLEQGAGETQYF | TGTGCCAGCAGCTGGCTCGAACAGGGTGCGGGAGAGACCCAGTACTTC
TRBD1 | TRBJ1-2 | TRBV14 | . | CASSPDRGSYGYTF | TGTGCCAGCAGCCCGGACAGGGGAAGCTATGGCTACACCTTC
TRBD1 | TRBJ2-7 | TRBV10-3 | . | CAISAPGTGSYEQYF | TGTGCCATCAGTGCCCCCGGGACAGGATCTTACGAGCAGTACTTC
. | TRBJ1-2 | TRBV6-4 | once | CASSDSLGYTF | TGTGCCAGCAGTGACTCCCTAGGCTACACCTTC
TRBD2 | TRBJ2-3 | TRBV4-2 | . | CASSQVRAGGPDTQYF | TGTGCCAGCAGCCAAGTTCGCGCGGGGGGGCCAGATACGCAGTATTTT
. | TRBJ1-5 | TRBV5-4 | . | CASSRTGSNQPQHF | TGTGCCAGCAGCCGCACAGGGTCCAATCAGCCCCAGCATTTT
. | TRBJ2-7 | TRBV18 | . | CASSQTDSYEQYF | TGTGCCAGCTCACAGACGGACAGCTACGAGCAGTACTTC
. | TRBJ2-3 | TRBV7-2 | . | CASSFSLADTQYF | TGTGCCAGCAGCTTTTCACTGGCAGATACGCAGTATTTT
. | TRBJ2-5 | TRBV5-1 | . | CASSSTSRAETQYF | TGCGCCAGCAGCTCTACTAGCAGGGCAGAGACCCAGTACTTC
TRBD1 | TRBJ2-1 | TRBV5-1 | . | CASSLGGQSSYNEQFF | TGCGCCAGCAGCTTGGGGGGACAGAGCTCCTACAATGAGCAGTTCTTC
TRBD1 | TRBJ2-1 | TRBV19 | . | CASRGTGAYNEQFF | TGTGCCAGCCGGGGGACAGGGGCCTACAATGAGCAGTTCTTC
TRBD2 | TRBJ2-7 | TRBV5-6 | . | CASSQGTSGEISYEQYF | TGTGCCAGCAGCCAAGGGACTAGCGGGGAGATATCCTACGAGCAGTACTTC
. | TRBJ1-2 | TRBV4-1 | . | CASSQVSGLGGYTF | TGCGCCAGCAGCCAAGTTTCAGGCCTCGGAGGCTACACCTTC
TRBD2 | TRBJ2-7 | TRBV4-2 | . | CASSQDPTGTTTYEQYF | TGTGCCAGCAGCCAGGACCCAACCGGGACTACTACCTACGAGCAGTACTTC
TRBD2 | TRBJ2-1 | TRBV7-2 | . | CASSKAGGSYNEQFF | TGTGCCAGCAGCAAAGCGGGAGGGTCCTACAATGAGCAGTTCTTC
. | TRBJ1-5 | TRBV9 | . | CASSPTIGGWQPQHF | TGTGCCAGCAGCCCGACCATAGGAGGGTGGCAGCCCCAGCATTTT
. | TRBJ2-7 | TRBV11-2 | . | CASSLVLGVRNEQYF | TGTGCCAGCAGCTTAGTTCTAGGGGTGCGAAACGAGCAGTACTTC